The 21 T cell receptor beta chains reported below all come from one sample, sequenced in a study of T cell responses to AZD1222 COVID-19 vaccine. The method was immunoSEQ multiplex PCR; TCRdb's version includes in-frame clones alone and lacks a portion of them. The repertoire holds about 140,000 clones, with about 92% as singletons. The source was peripheral blood, collected on day 0 of AZD1222 vaccination. These receptors were collected from an adult in good health.

This chain joins TRBV11-3 and TRBJ1-2, with TRBD1 matching 10 bases. Germline trimming cut 5 bases from V and 4 bases from J; bases unmatched to any gene: 4. Germline V gives CDR1 SGHNT, CDR2 YENEEA. The CDR3 loop spans 14 amino acids. DNA of the CDR3: TGTGCCAGCAGCGTCGGACAGGGGGGCTATGGCTACACCTTC. Its protein is CASSVGQGGYGYTF.

This chain joins TRBV30 and TRBJ2-1, with TRBD1 matching 9 bases. CDR3 length: 13 amino acids. The germline V gene encodes CDR1 GTSNPN and CDR2 SVGIG (reference sequence). The junction had 3 bases not matched to a gene; V was cut back by 4 bases and J by 5 bases. The CDR3 loop reads CAWKDRGHNEQFF. CDR3 coding DNA: TGTGCCTGGAAGGACAGGGGACACAATGAGCAGTTCTTC. Looking up the rest from reference TRBV30 and TRBJ2-1 gives the full variable domain: SQTIHQWPATLVQPVGSPLSLECTVEGTSNPNLYWYRQAAGRGLQLLFYSVGIGQISSEVPQNLSASRPQDRQFILSSKKLLLSDSGFYLCAWKDRGHNEQFFGPGTRLTVL.

On this clone: This specimen includes other DNA sequences encoding the same CDR3. J is TRBJ2-7 and V is TRBV10-1; D could derive from TRBD1 or TRBD2 (6 bases each). The germline gives CDR1 WNHNN, CDR2 SYGVQD (reference sequence). The CDR3 runs to 13 residues. V gave up 3 bases and J gave up 4 bases, with 10 bases separating them. This chain's CDR3 is CASSEGGGYEQYF. CDR3 sequence (DNA): TGCGCCAGCAGTGAAGGAGGGGGGTACGAGCAGTACTTC.

This sequence joins TRBV30 and TRBJ1-2, with no clear D. V lost 1 base and J 2 bases, leaving 11 bases between the germline ends. CDR1 is GTSNPN and CDR2 is SVGIG in the germline V gene (reference sequence). CDR3 length: 14 amino acids. The chain's CDR3 is CAWSEGRKNYGYTF. CDR3 coding DNA: TGTGCCTGGAGTGAAGGCCGGAAAAACTATGGCTACACCTTC.

The chain combines TRBV7-9 with TRBJ1-1; D ambiguous. There are 12 residues in the CDR3. The V end was cut by 5 bases, the J end by 2 bases, with 6 bases between. The germline CDR1 and CDR2 sequences are SEHNR and FQNEAQ (reference sequence). CDR3 DNA sequence: TGTGCCAGCAGCATAGTAAACACTGAAGCTTTCTTT. This encodes CASSIVNTEAFF.

The chain recombines TRBV4-3 with TRBJ1-3; D is unresolved. The germline V gene encodes CDR1 LGHNA and CDR2 YSLEER. V lost 0 bases and J 0 bases, leaving 12 bases between the germline ends. This CDR3 has 17 residues. CDR3 amino acids: CASSQDLGSRSGNTIYF. In DNA, the CDR3 is TGCGCCAGCAGCCAAGATTTGGGCAGCCGCTCTGGAAACACCATATATTTT.

This sequence joins TRBV18 and TRBJ2-5; D ambiguous. The germline V gene encodes CDR1 KGHSH and CDR2 LQKENI. CDR3 length: 12 amino acids. V was shortened by 0 bases and J by 4 bases, with 3 bases between the two germline ends. The CDR3 sequence is CASSPPRETQYF. As DNA, the CDR3 is TGTGCCAGCTCACCACCGCGAGAGACCCAGTACTTC. Filled out from reference TRBV18 and TRBJ2-5, the complete variable domain reads NAGVMQNPRHLVRRRGQEARLRCSPMKGHSHVYWYRQLPEEGLKFMVYLQKENIIDESGMPKERFSAEFPKEGPSILRIQQVVRGDSAAYFCASSPPRETQYFGPGTRLLVL.

The rearrangement links TRBV30 to TRBJ2-7; TRBD1 matches at 8 bases. The germline V gene has CDR1 GTSNPN and CDR2 SVGIG (reference sequence). CDR3 length: 15 amino acids. After removal of 0 bases from V and 6 bases from J, the junction contained 10 bases not matched to a gene. CDR3 sequence (DNA): TGTGCCTGGAGTGTAAGTGGACAGGGTTTCAGCGAGCAGTACTTC. This sequence encodes CAWSVSGQGFSEQYF.

The chain joins TRBV7-3 to TRBJ2-3; no reliable D call. V was cut by 2 bases and J by 0 bases, with 3 bases left in between. Germline CDR1 and CDR2: SGHTA and FQGTGA. The CDR3 sequence is 13 residues long. The CDR3, as DNA: TGTGCCAGCAGCTTATCTAGCACAGATACGCAGTATTTT. It is translated as CASSLSSTDTQYF.

The chain uses TRBV6-1 and TRBJ1-1, with 9 bases lining up with TRBD1. Trimming took 6 bases from V and 11 from J; bases not matched to a gene: 16. There are 15 residues in the CDR3. The germline CDR1 and CDR2 sequences are MNHNS and SASEGT. DNA for the CDR3: TGTGCCAGCAGGCTGGTACAGGGGGCGCAGAGTTCGGCTTTCTTT. Protein sequence: CASRLVQGAQSSAFF.

The rearrangement uses TRBV5-1 and TRBJ2-1; 12 positions match TRBD2. Germline CDR1 reads SGHRS; CDR2 reads YFSETQ. The CDR3 is 17 amino acids. After removal of 9 bases from V and 0 bases from J, the junction contained 10 bases not matched to a gene. The DNA of the CDR3 is TGCGCCACCCCGACTAGCGGGAGAAGCAGCTCCTACAATGAGCAGTTCTTC. This gives the protein CATPTSGRSSSYNEQFF.

This chain connects TRBV4-2 to TRBJ2-2; D is undetermined. Germline CDR1 is LGHNA and CDR2 is YNFKEQ. The CDR3 length is 14 residues. V dropped 0 bases and J dropped 6 bases, with 8 bases sitting between them. DNA for the CDR3: TGTGCCAGCAGCCAAGACGGGCCGCCCGGGGAGCTGTTTTTT. Residues: CASSQDGPPGELFF.

V gene TRBV11-2 combines with J gene TRBJ2-5, with 10 bases that match TRBD2. V shed 2 bases and J 3 bases; nucleotides not matched to a gene: 12. Germline loops: CDR1 SGHAT, CDR2 FQNNGV. The CDR3 length is 18 residues. The CDR3 region is CASSLHDTSGVNKETQYF. DNA of the CDR3: TGTGCCAGCAGCTTACATGATACTAGCGGGGTCAATAAAGAGACCCAGTACTTC.

This chain uses TRBV6-5 with TRBJ1-3; a possible D gene is TRBD1 (5 bases). Trimming shortened V by 2 bases and J by 10 bases, and 12 bases separated the two germline ends. The CDR3 has 13 residues. CDR1 is MNHEY, CDR2 SVGAGI, per germline. The CDR3 sequence: CASSYTDRTTIYF. CDR3 nucleotide sequence: TGTGCCAGCAGTTACACCGACAGAACGACCATATATTTT.

V and J are TRBV4-3 and TRBJ2-7; 15 bases are shared with TRBD2. The length of the CDR3 is 17 residues. Looked up from germline, CDR1 is LGHNA and CDR2 is YSLEER. V dropped 3 bases and J dropped 6; count of bases not matched to a gene: 9. CDR3 sequence: CASSQDLGLAGGFEQYF. Written as DNA, the CDR3 is TGCGCCAGCAGCCAGGATCTGGGACTAGCGGGAGGATTCGAGCAGTACTTC.

The chain employs TRBV11-2 and TRBJ1-4; D might be TRBD1 (6 bases). Trimming took off 6 bases at V and 10 bases at J, with 15 bases between the two ends. From germline, CDR1 is SGHAT and CDR2 FQNNGV. This CDR3 spans 13 amino acids. Written as DNA, the CDR3 is TGTGCCAGCAGAGGGGACGGGGGCGGAAAACTGTTTTTT. It encodes CASRGDGGGKLFF.

V and J are TRBV2 and TRBJ1-1, with a possible D match to TRBD1 (6 bases). Deletions cut 7 bases from V and 3 bases from J, with 9 bases between. The CDR3 has 12 residues. The germline gives CDR1 SNHLY, CDR2 FYNNEI. CDR3 region: CASNDRYTEAFF. In DNA form, the CDR3 reads TGTGCCAGCAACGACAGGTACACTGAAGCTTTCTTT.

The chain uses TRBV19 and TRBJ1-1; 11 nucleotides align to TRBD1. CDR1 LNHDA and CDR2 SQIVND come from the germline V gene (reference sequence). With V trimmed by 9 bases and J by 7 bases, 7 bases remained unmatched. CDR3 length equals 13 residues. The CDR3 loop reads CASIGQGAYEAFF. CDR3 nucleotides: TGTGCCAGCATCGGACAGGGGGCTTATGAAGCTTTCTTT.

J is TRBJ1-1 and V is TRBV3-1 (or the pseudogene TRBV3-2); no clear D. Trimming cost V 1 base and J 3 bases, with 9 bases left between them. The CDR3 is 14 residues long. CDR1 and CDR2 (germline): LGHDT, YNNKEL (reference sequence). The CDR3 sequence: CASSQVGSDTEAFF. Written as DNA, the CDR3 is TGTGCCAGCAGCCAAGTGGGGTCAGACACTGAAGCTTTCTTT.

Here the CDR3 DNA reads TGTGCCAGCAGCGTAGAGGGGACAGGGGGGAATGAGCAGTTCTTC. This codes for CASSVEGTGGNEQFF. The chain combines TRBV9 with TRBJ2-1, with TRBD1 matching 11 bases. V lost 0 bases to trimming and J lost 7 bases; unmatched junction nucleotides: 3. In germline, CDR1 is SGDLS, CDR2 YYNGEE. The CDR3 runs to 15 residues.

The CDR3 loop is CASSGGTRLGEDTQYF. CDR3 in DNA: TGCGCCAGCAGCGGGGGGACCCGCCTTGGGGAAGATACGCAGTATTTT. This chain connects TRBV5-1 to TRBJ2-3, with D maybe TRBD2 (6 bases). There are 16 residues in the CDR3. Germline CDR1 is SGHRS and CDR2 is YFSETQ. Trimming shortened V by 4 bases and J by 5 bases, and 20 bases separated the two germline ends.